This TCR beta chain was captured by sequencing in a study of response to subunit inactivated influenza vaccine. From the RT-PCR reads, TCRdb called clonotypes with MiXCR, one entry per CDR3 protein. Seen here are roughly 630,000 distinct CDR3 sequences, approximately 15% observed once, and the top ten hold 7.5% to 8%. Regarding the study as a whole: Authors proposed each seasonal influenza vaccination draws in few new T cells.

Between the trimmed V and J ends, which lost 4 bases and 15 bases, there was a span of 22 bases. This CDR3 contains 14 residues. CDR1 and CDR2 (germline): SEHNR, FQNEAQ (reference sequence). This clonotype appeared a few times. Its antigen is as yet unknown. The TCR sequence derives from a man over 45 who received an inactivated influenza vaccine. The chain recombines TRBV7-9 with TRBJ2-1; D remains ambiguous. The source was PBMCs from blood, collected roughly 15 days before vaccination. In DNA form, the CDR3 reads TGTGCCAGCAGCTCTCTGCCCGGCTCCCAGTTTGTGTTCTTC. Its protein is CASSSLPGSQFVFF.